These T cell receptor beta chains were read from a single sample in a study of technical replicates of blood from a few donors. Clones were read by immunoSEQ multiplex PCR, and TCRdb kept only the in-frame ones, dropping some. Of more than 65,000 clones listed, 95% to 97% are singletons. The sample was T cells isolated from PBMCs. Source of these receptors: a human donor in good health. Both conserved end residues are trimmed from each CDR3. D genes are given only for firm matches. A clone size is listed for some rows: how often the clone was seen (once, few, many), or a class if it is expanded.

v_call: TRBV11-2
clone_size: NA
d_call: NA
cdr3_aa: ASSLAYDSLYEQY

v_call: TRBV19
clone_size: NA
d_call: NA
cdr3_aa: ASSYRRVGRDEQF

v_call: TRBV4-1
clone_size: once
d_call: TRBD2
cdr3_aa: ASSQVTSGSPVQY

v_call: TRBV9
clone_size: NA
d_call: NA
cdr3_aa: ASSVNPQPGTGELF

v_call: TRBV7-2
clone_size: NA
d_call: TRBD2
cdr3_aa: ASSFQLAGAEQY

v_call: TRBV6-1
clone_size: NA
d_call: NA
cdr3_aa: ASSEAAGNTIY

v_call: TRBV15
clone_size: once
d_call: NA
cdr3_aa: ATSRDLSNTEAF

v_call: TRBV7-8
clone_size: NA
d_call: NA
cdr3_aa: ASSLAVYEQY

v_call: TRBV29-1
clone_size: NA
d_call: NA
cdr3_aa: STEEGYYGYT

v_call: TRBV7-9
clone_size: once
d_call: NA
cdr3_aa: ASSFVGANYGYT

v_call: TRBV11-2
clone_size: NA
d_call: NA
cdr3_aa: ASSLDNFTGARETQY

v_call: TRBV6-5
clone_size: NA
d_call: NA
cdr3_aa: ASSRGSYSGNTIY

v_call: TRBV11-2
clone_size: NA
d_call: TRBD1
cdr3_aa: ASSLGQGTYEQY